This TCR beta chain was sequenced for a study of blood T cells in healthy people across ages. Alongside a J-beta primer mix, a sample-barcoded 5' primer served in a second PCR lasting 7 to 11 cycles. MiXCR, run by TCRdb on the 5' RACE reads, gives a single entry per CDR3 protein. The sample yields 1.6 million or so distinct CDR3 sequences, roughly 32% seen once. V gave up 5 bases and J gave up 11 bases; unmatched junction bases: 12. Germline CDR1 SGDLS, CDR2 YYNGEE. This CDR3 comprises 13 residues. This clonotype showed up just a few times. The donors, all healthy, were Caucasians living in Russia, aged 6 to 90.

The chain carries TRBV9 and TRBJ2-5; 7 nucleotides align to TRBD1. The sequence was obtained from a woman aged 30 to 39 in good health. The sequencing input was blood. CDR3 sequence (DNA): TGTGCCAGCAGTGAAGAGAGGACAGGAGAACAGTACTTC. Its protein product is CASSEERTGEQYF.